These 31 T cell receptor beta chains share one sample of origin, sequenced in a study of T-cell reconstitution after alpha-beta-depleted transplantation in children. Unique molecular identifiers were used in preparing the TCRbeta library. From the PCR reads, TCRdb called clonotypes with MiXCR, one entry per CDR3 protein. This sample has fewer than 1 million distinct CDR3 sequences, with less than 20% found just once. Source: PBMCs, mostly from graft donor cells, taken 360 days after TCRalphabeta/CD19-depleted stem cell transplant. The receptor set was obtained from a male patient aged 10 to 17 who had a stem cell transplant for acute lymphoblastic leukemia, so the T cells may come from the graft donor.

Many counts were recorded for this clonotype. The J gene is TRBJ1-1, the V gene TRBV20-1; a weak D match, TRBD1 (6 bases). CDR3 length: 14 residues. Trimming removed 3 bases at V and 5 bases at J, with 16 bases between. Per the germline V gene, CDR1 is DFQATT and CDR2 is SNEGSKA (reference sequence). CDR3 nucleotide sequence: TGCAGTGCTAGTCAGGATCTAAGGGGGACTGAAGCTTTCTTT. It yields the protein CSASQDLRGTEAFF.

This clonotype was detected only a few times. The chain couples TRBV11-1 to TRBJ2-7; 12 nucleotides line up with TRBD2. This CDR3 has 19 residues. The ends lost 4 bases at V and 4 bases at J; junction bases unmatched: 17. Germline CDR1 SGHAT, CDR2 FQDESV (reference sequence). The CDR3 region is CASSSKTSGTSGFGYEQYF. In nucleotides, the CDR3 is TGTGCCAGCAGCTCCAAGACCTCCGGGACTAGCGGGTTCGGGTACGAGCAGTACTTC.

At least ten counts were recorded for this clonotype. V and J are TRBV6-5 and TRBJ2-3, with D perhaps TRBD2 (5 bases). Trimming removed 0 bases from V and 3 bases from J, with 7 bases in between. This CDR3 is built from 14 residues. Germline CDR1 reads MNHEY; CDR2 reads SVGAGI. The CDR3 spells CASSYSWETDTQYF. The DNA for the CDR3 is TGTGCCAGCAGTTACTCGTGGGAGACAGATACGCAGTATTTT.

This clonotype appeared a few times. The V call is TRBV4-1, the J call TRBJ2-1; D may be TRBD2 (6 bases). Germline V lookup: CDR1 MGHRA, CDR2 YSYEKL. The V and J ends lost 1 base and 0 bases respectively, with 13 bases between them. The CDR3 has 17 amino acids. The DNA for the CDR3 is TGCGCCAGCAGCCAAGGGTGGGACTCAAGCTCCTACAATGAGCAGTTCTTC. Translated: CASSQGWDSSSYNEQFF.

This clonotype occurred a few times. The chain recombines TRBV20-1 with TRBJ2-7; D gene unclear. CDR1 and CDR2 from the germline V gene are DFQATT and SNEGSKA (reference sequence). With 4 bases removed from V and 3 bases from J, the gap between germline ends came to 1 base. This CDR3 region has 9 residues. CDR3 amino acids: CSANYEQYF. CDR3 DNA sequence: TGCAGTGCTAACTACGAGCAGTACTTC.

This clonotype was seen more than once but under ten times. For the CDR3, the DNA is TGTGCCAGCAGAACCCTAGCGGGCCTTTACAATGAGCAGTTCTTC. Translation gives CASRTLAGLYNEQFF. The chain joins TRBV6-1 to TRBJ2-1, with 8 bases that match TRBD2. This CDR3 contains 15 residues. J gave up 4 bases and V 6 bases, and 8 bases lay outside the gene matches. Per germline, CDR1 MNHNS and CDR2 SASEGT.

There are many counts of this clonotype. The chain uses TRBV6-5 and TRBJ2-2, with D tentatively TRBD2 (6 bases). CDR1 is MNHEY and CDR2 is SVGAGI in the germline V gene. The germline V and J ends were trimmed by 8 bases and 6 bases, with 16 bases remaining between them. CDR3 length: 14 residues. The CDR3 DNA sequence: TGTGCCAGCCTCGGGAGTGTGAGTGCCGGGGAGCTGTTTTTT. Encoded protein: CASLGSVSAGELFF.

In nucleotides, the CDR3 is TGTGCCAGCAGCTTACAGGGAACGGGCTACACCTTC. The encoded protein is CASSLQGTGYTF. The chain has TRBV7-3 and TRBJ1-2, with D maybe TRBD1 (5 bases). Trimming removed 2 bases from V and 8 bases from J, with 9 bases in between. CDR1 and CDR2 (germline): SGHTA, FQGTGA. This CDR3 contains 12 residues.

The genes are TRBV12-3 or TRBV12-4 and TRBJ1-4, with D possibly matching TRBD1 (5 bases). Trimming stripped 4 bases from V and 6 bases from J, with 21 bases between. This CDR3 contains 17 residues. The CDR3 bases are TGTGCCAGCAGTTCCAGCACCCACCCCGGGGCTCATGAAAAACTGTTTTTT. It encodes CASSSSTHPGAHEKLFF.

This clonotype showed up many times. The chain couples TRBV29-1 to TRBJ2-3; 10 positions agree with TRBD2. With 7 bases clipped from V and 6 bases from J, the junction kept 13 bases outside the gene matches. The CDR3 has 15 residues. The germline V gene has CDR1 SQVTM and CDR2 ANQGSEA. This CDR3 is CSALGTSETQDTQYF. CDR3 DNA sequence: TGCAGCGCCCTCGGGACTAGCGAGACACAGGATACGCAGTATTTT.

The chain joins TRBV6-2 or TRBV6-3 to TRBJ2-6; D not certain. Trimming took off 7 bases at V and 0 bases at J, with 10 bases between the two ends. Germline V lookup: CDR1 MNHEY, CDR2 SVGEGT. CDR3 length: 15 amino acids. The CDR3 coding sequence is TGTGCCAGCAATAGTGGAAGCTCTGGGGCCAACGTCCTGACTTTC. Its protein product is CASNSGSSGANVLTF.

This clonotype was counted between two and nine times. The genes are TRBV5-1 and TRBJ2-7, with a possible D match to TRBD2 (6 bases). The CDR3 spans 15 residues. V lost 0 bases, J lost 3 bases, and 13 bases lay in between. The germline gives CDR1 SGHRS, CDR2 YFSETQ. CDR3 nucleotides: TGCGCCAGCAGCTTGGACGGGGGAAGAAACTACGAGCAGTACTTC. Protein: CASSLDGGRNYEQYF.

V gene TRBV4-1 combines with J gene TRBJ2-7, with a tentative D call TRBD2 (7 bases). V dropped 0 bases and J dropped 9 bases, with 15 bases sitting between them. The CDR3 is 14 residues long. The germline V gene has CDR1 MGHRA and CDR2 YSYEKL. The CDR3, as DNA: TGCGCCAGCAGCCAAGATATGGGGGGGCTCGGGCAGTACTTC. As protein: CASSQDMGGLGQYF.

This clonotype was seen repeatedly, ten times or more. The CDR3 here is CASSLTSGSPHEQFF. DNA of the CDR3: TGCGCCAGCAGCTTGACTAGCGGGAGCCCACATGAGCAGTTCTTC. V usage is TRBV5-1 and J usage is TRBJ2-1; TRBD2 aligns across 11 bases. The V and J ends lost 1 base and 8 bases, in that order; junction bases with no gene match: 5. The length of the CDR3 is 15 residues. Germline CDR1 is SGHRS and CDR2 is YFSETQ.

The chain carries TRBV28 and TRBJ1-1; 7 bases are shared with TRBD1. Germline CDR1 MDHEN, CDR2 SYDVKM. J gave up 6 bases and V 8 bases, and 12 bases lay outside the gene matches. The CDR3 runs to 14 residues. CDR3 bases: TGTGCCAGCCTACGGACCAGGGGGTCGGCTGAAGCTTTCTTT. Protein sequence: CASLRTRGSAEAFF.

This chain uses TRBV11-2 with TRBJ2-5; TRBD1 or TRBD2 may be the D gene (5 bases each). The CDR3 sequence is 13 residues long. Germline V CDR1 and CDR2: SGHAT, FQNNGV. V lost 4 bases and J 4 bases, leaving 10 bases between the germline ends. This chain's CDR3 is CASSSGPPETQYF. In DNA form, the CDR3 reads TGTGCCAGCAGCTCGGGACCCCCAGAGACCCAGTACTTC. Full variable domain (missing parts from reference TRBV11-2 and TRBJ2-5): EAGVAQSPRYKIIEKRQSVAFWCNPISGHATLYWYQQILGQGPKLLIQFQNNGVVDDSQLPKDRFSAERLKGVDSTLKIQPAKLEDSAVYLCASSSGPPETQYFGPGTRLLVL.

The rearrangement joins TRBV5-6 to TRBJ2-7; the match to TRBD2 covers 10 bases. The germline CDR1 and CDR2 sequences are SGHDT and YYEEEE. The trim removed 2 bases at V and 4 bases at J, leaving 6 bases unmatched. This CDR3 region has 15 residues. The DNA of the CDR3 is TGTGCCAGCAGCTTTACTAGCGGGATGGGTTACGAGCAGTACTTC. Amino acids: CASSFTSGMGYEQYF.

The gene calls are TRBV5-1 and TRBJ1-1; D is possibly TRBD1 (6 bases). The germline V and J ends were trimmed by 0 bases and 2 bases, with 14 bases remaining between them. Germline V gene data show CDR1 as SGHRS and CDR2 as YFSETQ. CDR3 length: 16 residues. This chain's CDR3 is CASSLDPMGANTEAFF. CDR3 DNA: TGCGCCAGCAGCTTGGACCCGATGGGGGCCAACACTGAAGCTTTCTTT. Full variable domain (rest looked up from reference TRBV5-1 and TRBJ1-1): KAGVTQTPRYLIKTRGQQVTLSCSPISGHRSVSWYQQTPGQGLQFLFEYFSETQRNKGNFPGRFSGRQFSNSRSEMNVSTLELGDSALYLCASSLDPMGANTEAFFGQGTRLTVV.

The table lists this clonotype with a few counts. The chain is built from TRBV27 and TRBJ1-2; TRBD1 matches 9 bases. This CDR3 is 14 amino acids long. Germline V CDR1 and CDR2: MNHEY, SMNVEV (reference sequence). After removal of 5 bases from V and 4 bases from J, the junction contained 5 bases not matched to a gene. CDR3 coding DNA: TGTGCCAGCAGTCCGCGGGACAGGGCCTATGGCTACACCTTC. Its protein product is CASSPRDRAYGYTF.

This clonotype was recorded a few times. This chain connects TRBV20-1 to TRBJ2-3, with a weak D call TRBD2 (5 bases). The V and J ends lost 6 bases and 1 base respectively, with 14 bases between them. Germline V gene data show CDR1 as DFQATT and CDR2 as SNEGSKA (reference sequence). CDR3 length: 14 residues. CDR3 bases: TGCAGTGCCGAAGAGGGAATTGGCACAGATACGCAGTATTTT. This translates into CSAEEGIGTDTQYF.

The V and J genes are TRBV12-3 or TRBV12-4 and TRBJ2-4, with no clear D. The germline V and J ends were trimmed by 2 bases and 6 bases, with 8 bases remaining between them. The length of the CDR3 is 13 residues. CDR3 region: CASSLLGPNIQYF. The CDR3 nucleotides are TGTGCCAGCAGTTTACTAGGACCAAACATTCAGTACTTC.

V and J are TRBV10-3 and TRBJ1-1; the D is unclear. Germline V lookup: CDR1 ENHRY, CDR2 SYGVKD. The CDR3 runs to 14 residues. With 4 bases removed from V and 1 base from J, the gap between germline ends came to 10 bases. The CDR3 nucleotides are TGTGCCATCAGTGGAGGGATTGCGAACACTGAAGCTTTCTTT. Translating gives CAISGGIANTEAFF.

Comments on this clonotype: The conserved closing phenylalanine or tryptophan is absent in this CDR3, likely reflecting a read error. The genes are TRBV6-5 and TRBJ1-2; tentatively, D is TRBD1 (5 bases). The V end lost 2 bases, the J end lost 6 bases, and 10 bases lay between the germline ends. The CDR3 contains 13 residues. The germline V gene has CDR1 MNHEY and CDR2 SVGAGI. CDR3 nucleotide sequence: TGTGCCAGCAGTTACAGGGACTGGGATGGCTACACCATC. Its protein is CASSYRDWDGYTI.

A few counts support this clonotype. The gene calls are TRBV2 and TRBJ2-7, with D hard to call. V lost 3 bases, J lost 1 base, and 13 bases lay in between. The CDR3 sequence is 15 residues long. Germline V CDR1 and CDR2: SNHLY, FYNNEI. The CDR3 DNA follows: TGTGCCAGCAGTGACGGACCCGGCACATCCTACGAGCAGTACTTC. Its translation is CASSDGPGTSYEQYF.

The table lists this clonotype with a few counts. The chain couples TRBV10-3 to TRBJ2-7; TRBD1 agrees at 10 bases. This CDR3 is 17 amino acids long. With 4 bases clipped from V and 1 base from J, the junction kept 10 bases outside the gene matches. From germline, CDR1 is ENHRY and CDR2 SYGVKD. CDR3 amino acids: CAISAPSTGGHSYEQYF. In nucleotides, the CDR3 is TGTGCCATCAGTGCCCCCTCGACAGGGGGCCATTCCTACGAGCAGTACTTC.

A few counts support this clonotype. The chain has TRBV6-1 and TRBJ2-2; a weak D match, TRBD1 (6 bases). The ends were cut back, 6 bases at V and 7 bases at J, with 21 bases in the middle. Germline assignment: CDR1 MNHNS and CDR2 SASEGT. The CDR3 covers 16 residues. This chain's CDR3 is CASSPRTDLIIGELFF. In DNA form, the CDR3 reads TGTGCCAGCAGCCCCCGGACAGACCTCATTATCGGGGAGCTGTTTTTT.

The chain couples TRBV29-1 to TRBJ2-1; no definite D call. Between the trimmed V and J ends, which lost 6 bases and 0 bases, there was a span of 12 bases. Germline loops: CDR1 SQVTM, CDR2 ANQGSEA. The CDR3 totals 14 residues. In DNA, the CDR3 is TGCAGCGTCCACATGGGGATCTCCTACAATGAGCAGTTCTTC. It yields the protein CSVHMGISYNEQFF.

This clonotype was observed many times. The chain uses TRBV6-1 and TRBJ2-5, with D perhaps matching TRBD1 (5 bases). This CDR3 has 14 amino acids. Between the trimmed V and J ends, which lost 5 bases and 2 bases, there was a span of 12 bases. Germline V CDR1 and CDR2: MNHNS, SASEGT. The CDR3 nucleotides read TGTGCCAGCAGTCGAAGGAGACAGCAAGAGACCCAGTACTTC. This translates into CASSRRRQQETQYF.

This clonotype was seen more than once but under ten times. The CDR3, as DNA: TGTGCCAGCAGCACACCCCGCGCTACCCGATTCCACAATGAGCAGTTCTTC. It specifies CASSTPRATRFHNEQFF. The chain uses TRBV12-3 or TRBV12-4 and TRBJ2-1; D is undetermined. The CDR3 length is 17 residues. V was cut by 6 bases and J by 5 bases, with 23 bases left in between.

This clonotype was seen only a few times. This rearrangement joins TRBV29-1 to TRBJ1-1, with D possibly TRBD1 on 6 matching bases. V was cut by 4 bases and J by 0 bases, with 12 bases left in between. CDR1 and CDR2 (germline): SQVTM, ANQGSEA. This CDR3 has 14 residues. CDR3: CSVVRGKMNTEAFF. DNA for the CDR3: TGCAGCGTTGTGAGGGGGAAGATGAACACTGAAGCTTTCTTT.

This chain connects TRBV20-1 to TRBJ2-3; TRBD2 aligns across 7 bases. Germline V gene data show CDR1 as DFQATT and CDR2 as SNEGSKA (reference sequence). J lost 1 base, V lost 3 bases, and 10 bases had no gene match. The CDR3 extends over 16 amino acids. CDR3 region: CSASGGRAFRTDTQYF. The CDR3 region has the DNA TGCAGTGCTAGTGGTGGGAGGGCTTTTCGCACAGATACGCAGTATTTT.